These T cell receptor beta chains were read from a single sample in a study of OX40 agonist ivuxolimab in advanced cancers. Assay: immunoSEQ multiplex PCR; the TCRdb copy retains only in-frame clones and omits some. This repertoire shows more than 50,000 clones, 89% found once; its top ten account for around 12%. Sequences were derived from CD4+ or CD8+ T cells sorted from blood, sampled in a trial of the OX40 agonist ivuxolimab. All receptors come from an adult with an advanced solid tumor such as melanoma, head and neck, liver or kidney cancer. Each CDR3 is given with its conserved first and last residue. Each record gives: J gene, D gene, CDR3 length, V gene, clone size, CDR3 DNA, CDR3 protein. A D gene is named only where the DNA matches it firmly. Clone sizes are given selectively: once, few, many, or a class where the clone is expanded.

j_call: TRBJ2-1
d_call: -
cdr3_length: 17
v_call: TRBV9
clone_size: -
cdr3_nt: TGTGCCAGCAGCGTAGTTTCCGGGGGGCGCCTCGACAATGAGCAGTTCTTC
cdr3_aa: CASSVVSGGRLDNEQFF

j_call: TRBJ2-1
d_call: -
cdr3_length: 13
v_call: TRBV11-2
clone_size: once
cdr3_nt: TGTGCCAGCAGCTTTACGCATTACAATGAGCAGTTCTTC
cdr3_aa: CASSFTHYNEQFF

j_call: TRBJ2-5
d_call: -
cdr3_length: 16
v_call: TRBV5-1
clone_size: -
cdr3_nt: TGCGCCAGCAGCGAGGGGAGAATCCTGTACCAAGAGACCCAGTACTTC
cdr3_aa: CASSEGRILYQETQYF

j_call: TRBJ2-7
d_call: TRBD1
cdr3_length: 18
v_call: TRBV19
clone_size: -
cdr3_nt: TGTGCCAGTAGTCCGTTACTTACTCTGGGACAGGGTATCCACGAGCAGTACTTC
cdr3_aa: CASSPLLTLGQGIHEQYF

j_call: TRBJ2-7
d_call: -
cdr3_length: 13
v_call: TRBV5-4
clone_size: -
cdr3_nt: TGTGCCAGCAGCACCCGGGACAACTACGAGCAGTACTTC
cdr3_aa: CASSTRDNYEQYF

j_call: TRBJ2-6
d_call: TRBD2
cdr3_length: 17
v_call: TRBV10-3
clone_size: once
cdr3_nt: TGTGCCATCGGATTACGTAGCGGGAGTTCGGGGGCCAACGTCCTGACTTTC
cdr3_aa: CAIGLRSGSSGANVLTF

j_call: TRBJ1-2
d_call: -
cdr3_length: 13
v_call: TRBV4-1
clone_size: -
cdr3_nt: TGCGCCAGCAGCCAAGGGACGGACGAGGGCTACACCTTC
cdr3_aa: CASSQGTDEGYTF

j_call: TRBJ1-2
d_call: -
cdr3_length: 14
v_call: TRBV28
clone_size: -
cdr3_nt: TGTGCCAGCAGTTTAGGGCAGGGTAGCTATGGCTACACCTTC
cdr3_aa: CASSLGQGSYGYTF

j_call: TRBJ2-7
d_call: -
cdr3_length: 13
v_call: TRBV27
clone_size: -
cdr3_nt: TGTGCCAGCAGTGGAGGACCCTCCTACGAGCAGTACTTC
cdr3_aa: CASSGGPSYEQYF

j_call: TRBJ2-3
d_call: TRBD2
cdr3_length: 14
v_call: TRBV7-8
clone_size: -
cdr3_nt: TGTGCCAGCCGGACTAGCGGGGCCTTAGATACGCAGTATTTT
cdr3_aa: CASRTSGALDTQYF

j_call: TRBJ1-1
d_call: -
cdr3_length: 14
v_call: TRBV27
clone_size: -
cdr3_nt: TGTGCCAGCAGTTGGGGCAGGGTGAACACTGAAGCTTTCTTT
cdr3_aa: CASSWGRVNTEAFF

j_call: TRBJ2-1
d_call: TRBD2
cdr3_length: 16
v_call: TRBV9
clone_size: -
cdr3_nt: TGTGCCAGCAGCGTAGAGCCTAGCGGAAGCTACAATGAGCAGTTCTTC
cdr3_aa: CASSVEPSGSYNEQFF

j_call: TRBJ1-2
d_call: TRBD1
cdr3_length: 15
v_call: TRBV11-2
clone_size: -
cdr3_nt: TGTGCCAGCAGCTTAGGGTTAGGGACAGCTTATGGCTACACCTTC
cdr3_aa: CASSLGLGTAYGYTF

j_call: TRBJ1-3
d_call: -
cdr3_length: 17
v_call: TRBV9
clone_size: -
cdr3_nt: TGTGCCAGCAGCGTAGATAGAACAGGGCTAGCCGGAAACACCATATATTTT
cdr3_aa: CASSVDRTGLAGNTIYF

j_call: TRBJ2-5
d_call: -
cdr3_length: 16
v_call: TRBV2
clone_size: once
cdr3_nt: TGTGCCAGCACAGGAGTGGTAGAGAACTGGTCCGAGACCCAGTACTTC
cdr3_aa: CASTGVVENWSETQYF

j_call: TRBJ2-6
d_call: -
cdr3_length: 14
v_call: TRBV9
clone_size: -
cdr3_nt: TGTGCCAGCAGCGTAGATTCCGGGGCCAACGTCCTGACTTTC
cdr3_aa: CASSVDSGANVLTF

j_call: TRBJ2-1
d_call: TRBD1
cdr3_length: 15
v_call: TRBV6-1
clone_size: -
cdr3_nt: TGTGCCAGCAGTGAAGGGACAGGGAACTACAATGAGCAGTTCTTC
cdr3_aa: CASSEGTGNYNEQFF

j_call: TRBJ2-7
d_call: -
cdr3_length: 14
v_call: TRBV6-5
clone_size: -
cdr3_nt: TGTGCCAGCAGTGTAGTCAGCGCCGCCTACGAGCAGTACTTC
cdr3_aa: CASSVVSAAYEQYF

j_call: TRBJ2-2
d_call: -
cdr3_length: 14
v_call: TRBV14
clone_size: -
cdr3_nt: TGTGCCAGCACCCCAGGGCCGAACACCGGGGAGCTGTTTTTT
cdr3_aa: CASTPGPNTGELFF

j_call: TRBJ1-5
d_call: -
cdr3_length: 13
v_call: TRBV27
clone_size: few
cdr3_nt: TGTGCCAGCAGTTTCGGGGGAAATCAGCCCCAGCATTTT
cdr3_aa: CASSFGGNQPQHF

j_call: TRBJ2-7
d_call: TRBD2
cdr3_length: 15
v_call: TRBV19
clone_size: -
cdr3_nt: TGTGCCAGTAGTATTTTGGGAGGGCCTGCCTACGAGCAGTACTTC
cdr3_aa: CASSILGGPAYEQYF

j_call: TRBJ2-7
d_call: TRBD1
cdr3_length: 15
v_call: TRBV5-4
clone_size: -
cdr3_nt: TGTGCCACCCTTGGACCGGGACAGGGAACCTACGAGCAGTACTTC
cdr3_aa: CATLGPGQGTYEQYF

j_call: TRBJ2-7
d_call: TRBD2
cdr3_length: 15
v_call: TRBV19
clone_size: -
cdr3_nt: TGTGCCAGTAGTATCGGGAGGGGACTCTCCTACGAGCAGTACTTC
cdr3_aa: CASSIGRGLSYEQYF

j_call: TRBJ1-1
d_call: -
cdr3_length: 12
v_call: TRBV7-9
clone_size: -
cdr3_nt: TGTGCCAGCAGCTTAGTGAACACTGAAGCTTTCTTT
cdr3_aa: CASSLVNTEAFF

j_call: TRBJ1-2
d_call: -
cdr3_length: 13
v_call: TRBV7-3
clone_size: few
cdr3_nt: TGTGCCAGCAGCTTAAATTCGGGGGTCGGCTACACCTTC
cdr3_aa: CASSLNSGVGYTF

j_call: TRBJ2-7
d_call: TRBD2
cdr3_length: 13
v_call: TRBV5-6
clone_size: -
cdr3_nt: TGTGCCAGCAGCGGGAGGGCCGAGTACGAGCAGTACTTC
cdr3_aa: CASSGRAEYEQYF

j_call: TRBJ1-1
d_call: -
cdr3_length: 14
v_call: TRBV6-5
clone_size: -
cdr3_nt: TGTGCCAGCAGTTACCGGGGGATGAACACTGAAGCTTTCTTT
cdr3_aa: CASSYRGMNTEAFF

j_call: TRBJ2-1
d_call: TRBD1
cdr3_length: 15
v_call: TRBV19
clone_size: -
cdr3_nt: TGTGCCAGTAGTATTTGGGGACAGGGAGGCAATGAGCAGTTCTTC
cdr3_aa: CASSIWGQGGNEQFF

j_call: TRBJ2-3
d_call: -
cdr3_length: 14
v_call: TRBV7-2
clone_size: -
cdr3_nt: TGTGCCAGCAGCTTAGCGAGTCTCACAGATACGCAGTATTTT
cdr3_aa: CASSLASLTDTQYF

j_call: TRBJ2-1
d_call: -
cdr3_length: 15
v_call: TRBV30
clone_size: -
cdr3_nt: TGTGCCTGGAGTGTACAGCTAGGGGAAGGAAATGAGCAGTTCTTC
cdr3_aa: CAWSVQLGEGNEQFF

j_call: TRBJ2-1
d_call: TRBD2
cdr3_length: 14
v_call: TRBV5-8
clone_size: -
cdr3_nt: TGTGCCAGCAGCCCGGGGGGGCTAGGCAATGAGCAGTTCTTC
cdr3_aa: CASSPGGLGNEQFF

j_call: TRBJ2-7
d_call: -
cdr3_length: 12
v_call: TRBV11-2
clone_size: once
cdr3_nt: TGTGCCAGCAGCGGGGGGACTTTGCAGCAGTACTTC
cdr3_aa: CASSGGTLQQYF

j_call: TRBJ2-5
d_call: TRBD2
cdr3_length: 16
v_call: TRBV19
clone_size: -
cdr3_nt: TGTGCCAGTAGTGCCACTGCGGCGGGGGGTCAAGAGACCCAGTACTTC
cdr3_aa: CASSATAAGGQETQYF

j_call: TRBJ1-1
d_call: -
cdr3_length: 14
v_call: TRBV7-6
clone_size: -
cdr3_nt: TGTGCCAGCAGCCCATTGGGAAACGGACTCGAAGCTTTCTTT
cdr3_aa: CASSPLGNGLEAFF

j_call: TRBJ1-1
d_call: -
cdr3_length: 16
v_call: TRBV2
clone_size: -
cdr3_nt: TGTGCCAGCAGTGTCGGGGTGGGGATAATGAACACTGAAGCTTTCTTT
cdr3_aa: CASSVGVGIMNTEAFF

j_call: TRBJ2-1
d_call: -
cdr3_length: 16
v_call: TRBV6-5
clone_size: -
cdr3_nt: TGTGCCAGCAGTTCCTCTCCGGGGCCACCTGCCACGGAGCAGTTCTTC
cdr3_aa: CASSSSPGPPATEQFF

j_call: TRBJ2-5
d_call: TRBD1
cdr3_length: 16
v_call: TRBV6-5
clone_size: -
cdr3_nt: TGTGCCAGCAGTTGGGGGACAGGGAAGGCGGGCGAGACCCAGTACTTC
cdr3_aa: CASSWGTGKAGETQYF

j_call: TRBJ1-5
d_call: TRBD1
cdr3_length: 13
v_call: TRBV27
clone_size: -
cdr3_nt: TGTGCCAGCAGCCGGACAGGAAGCCAGCCCCAGCATTTT
cdr3_aa: CASSRTGSQPQHF

j_call: TRBJ2-7
d_call: -
cdr3_length: 14
v_call: TRBV10-1
clone_size: -
cdr3_nt: TGCGCCAGCACCCTGTATAGGGTCACCTACGAGCAGTACTTC
cdr3_aa: CASTLYRVTYEQYF

j_call: TRBJ2-5
d_call: TRBD1
cdr3_length: 15
v_call: TRBV2
clone_size: -
cdr3_nt: TGTGCCAGCAGTGTTTTAGGACAGGGAATTGAGACCCAGTACTTC
cdr3_aa: CASSVLGQGIETQYF

j_call: TRBJ1-1
d_call: TRBD1
cdr3_length: 17
v_call: TRBV19
clone_size: -
cdr3_nt: TGTGCCAGTAGTATAGAGTACTTGGGACAGCTGAACACTGAAGCTTTCTTT
cdr3_aa: CASSIEYLGQLNTEAFF